Following are 14 T cell receptor beta chains from one sample sequenced in a study of T cell changes during pregnancy in multiple sclerosis. The repertoire was sequenced with immunoSEQ multiplex PCR; TCRdb's copy has only in-frame clones and lacks some. In the table there are about 38,000 clones, about 95% of which are singletons. Sequenced here: CD4+ T cells from peripheral blood mononuclear cells, sampled in the second trimester of pregnancy. These TCRs come from a female donor with multiple sclerosis, enrolled in a pregnancy study.

The chain employs TRBV5-1 and TRBJ1-1; 8 bases align to TRBD1. Trimming cost V 0 bases and J 4 bases; bases outside gene matches: 17. CDR3 length: 19 residues. Looked up from germline, CDR1 is SGHRS and CDR2 is YFSETQ. The CDR3 is CASSLGPGTNRGFGTEAFF. The CDR3 coding sequence is TGCGCCAGCAGCTTGGGGCCAGGAACTAACAGGGGGTTTGGCACTGAAGCTTTCTTT. The entire variable domain, with the rest obtained from reference TRBV5-1 and TRBJ1-1, is as follows: KAGVTQTPRYLIKTRGQQVTLSCSPISGHRSVSWYQQTPGQGLQFLFEYFSETQRNKGNFPGRFSGRQFSNSRSEMNVSTLELGDSALYLCASSLGPGTNRGFGTEAFFGQGTRLTVV.

The genes are TRBV5-1 and TRBJ2-5; D is unclear. CDR3 length: 14 amino acids. Between the trimmed V and J ends, which lost 2 bases and 1 base, there was a span of 9 bases. CDR1 SGHRS and CDR2 YFSETQ come from the germline V gene. The CDR3 sequence: CASSLNFAQETQYF. The CDR3 DNA reads TGCGCCAGCAGCTTAAACTTCGCCCAAGAGACCCAGTACTTC. The complete variable domain, with remaining parts taken from reference TRBV5-1 and TRBJ2-5, reads KAGVTQTPRYLIKTRGQQVTLSCSPISGHRSVSWYQQTPGQGLQFLFEYFSETQRNKGNFPGRFSGRQFSNSRSEMNVSTLELGDSALYLCASSLNFAQETQYFGPGTRLLVL.

J is TRBJ2-2 and V is TRBV6-5; no clear D. Trimming shortened V by 2 bases and J by 1 base, and 5 bases separated the two germline ends. CDR1 and CDR2 from the germline V gene are MNHEY and SVGAGI. CDR3 size: 14 residues. CDR3 sequence reads: CASSYSENTGELFF. CDR3 DNA sequence: TGTGCCAGCAGTTACAGCGAGAACACCGGGGAGCTGTTTTTT.

In DNA form, the CDR3 reads TGTGCCAGCAGTTCAGGACAGGGGGGGAATGAAAAACTGTTTTTT. Its protein is CASSSGQGGNEKLFF. This chain connects TRBV28 to TRBJ1-4; TRBD1 agrees at 10 bases. The V and J ends lost 4 bases and 5 bases, in that order; junction bases with no gene match: 4. CDR3 length equals 15 residues. The germline V gene encodes CDR1 MDHEN and CDR2 SYDVKM.

The rearrangement joins TRBV4-2 to TRBJ1-4; D is uncertain. Trimming removed 1 base at V and 4 bases at J, with 7 bases between. The CDR3 is 14 residues long. Germline V gene data show CDR1 as LGHNA and CDR2 as YNFKEQ. In DNA, the CDR3 is TGTGCCAGCAGCCAAGTCGGACTTAATGAAAAACTGTTTTTT. Its protein product is CASSQVGLNEKLFF.

The genes are TRBV28 and TRBJ1-5; possibly TRBD1 for D (5 bases). Trimming took 5 bases from V and 0 from J, leaving 20 bases between them. Germline CDR1 reads MDHEN; CDR2 reads SYDVKM. This CDR3 is 18 amino acids long. CDR3 sequence (DNA): TGTGCCAGCAGTCCTCAACCGCCGACAGTCCATAGCAATCAGCCCCAGCATTTT. Translated: CASSPQPPTVHSNQPQHF.

The table lists this clone with a count of one. V and J are TRBV7-9 and TRBJ1-2; TRBD1 is a possible D gene (5 bases). CDR1 SEHNR and CDR2 FQNEAQ come from the germline V gene (reference sequence). The CDR3 spans 13 residues. Trimming left V 6 bases short and J 3 bases short, with 11 bases between. CDR3 DNA: TGTGCCAGCAGGAGGGGAGGGGACTATGGCTACACCTTC. Translating gives CASRRGGDYGYTF.

This chain joins TRBV5-1 and TRBJ2-1; the D gene is possibly TRBD1 (5 bases). Between the trimmed V and J ends, which lost 4 bases and 6 bases, there was a span of 14 bases. The CDR3 is 14 amino acids. CDR1 is SGHRS and CDR2 is YFSETQ in the germline V gene. The CDR3 DNA sequence: TGCGCCAGCAGCCCGCGCCTTGACAGCAATGAGCAGTTCTTC. Residues: CASSPRLDSNEQFF.

This chain uses TRBV2 with TRBJ1-4, with TRBD1 as a possible D gene (6 bases). Germline values: CDR1 SNHLY, CDR2 FYNNEI. CDR3 length equals 15 residues. Trimming pared 8 bases from V and 11 bases from J, leaving 24 bases between. The CDR3 coding sequence is TGTGCCAGCGCAGGGGAAACAGTAAGGGTCCGGAAACTGTTTTTT. Translated, it gives CASAGETVRVRKLFF.

The V and J genes are TRBV7-3 and TRBJ1-2; 10 bases align to TRBD1. CDR1 and CDR2 from the germline V gene are SGHTA and FQGTGA. This CDR3 has 15 residues. Trimming removed 2 bases from V and 8 bases from J; junction bases left unmatched: 8. The CDR3 sequence: CASSLDRGRREGYTF. The CDR3 coding sequence is TGTGCCAGCAGCTTAGACAGGGGGCGTCGGGAGGGCTACACCTTC.

This chain uses TRBV7-3 with TRBJ2-3, with TRBD2 matching over 11 bases. Germline trimming cut 5 bases from V and 0 bases from J; bases unmatched to any gene: 1. This CDR3 has 15 residues. Germline CDR1 reads SGHTA; CDR2 reads FQGTGA. The CDR3 DNA sequence: TGTGCCAGCAGCCGGACTAGCGGGAGCACAGATACGCAGTATTTT. Translating gives CASSRTSGSTDTQYF.

The gene calls are TRBV28 and TRBJ2-7; 8 bases are shared with TRBD2. Germline V CDR1 and CDR2: MDHEN, SYDVKM. Trimming cost V 8 bases and J 0 bases; bases outside gene matches: 9. CDR3 length: 15 amino acids. The DNA of the CDR3 is TGTGCCAGCCGCGGAGCGGGAGAAAACTCCTACGAGCAGTACTTC. Translating it yields CASRGAGENSYEQYF. The variable domain in full, completed from reference TRBV28 and TRBJ2-7, reads DVKVTQSSRYLVKRTGEKVFLECVQDMDHENMFWYRQDPGLGLRLIYFSYDVKMKEKGDIPEGYSVSREKKERFSLILESASTNQTSMYLCASRGAGENSYEQYFGPGTRLTVT.

The chain couples TRBV5-1 to TRBJ1-1; possibly TRBD1 for D (5 bases). The length of the CDR3 is 14 residues. Between the trimmed V and J ends, which lost 5 bases and 5 bases, there was a span of 16 bases. The V gene's germline CDR1 is SGHRS and CDR2 YFSETQ. CDR3 in amino acids: CASSSGIGGTEAFF. As DNA, the CDR3 is TGCGCCAGCAGTTCAGGGATCGGGGGGACTGAAGCTTTCTTT.

Comments on this clone: At one of its ends the junction is not consistent with the germline gene, which may arise from a read error. The rearrangement joins TRBV19 to TRBJ1-2, with D tentatively TRBD1 (6 bases). This CDR3 has 14 amino acids. Germline CDR1 reads LNHDA; CDR2 reads SQIVND (reference sequence). The DNA of the CDR3 is TGTGCCAGTAGTACAGGGGTCGGTGACTATGGCCACACCTTC. Translating gives CASSTGVGDYGHTF.